A few counts support the clone carrying this TCR beta chain. Its antigen is not known. This sample stems from a study of vaccination and CD4 T cells after COVID-19. V lost 6 bases and J 3 bases, leaving 15 bases between the germline ends. The CDR3 has 15 amino acids. Germline V gene lookup returns CDR1 LNHDA and CDR2 SQIVND (reference sequence). At the Johns Hopkins FTIC core, DNA taken from cultured CD4+ T cells was sequenced by way of the Oncomine TCR Beta short-read assay. Investigators obtained genomic DNA by extraction from cultured CD4+ T cells. From the PCR reads, TCRdb called clonotypes with MiXCR, one entry per CDR3 protein. The table lists some 9,000 distinct CDR3 sequences, about 28% of them singletons. Sample treatment: 10-day PBMC culture with coronavirus spike peptide pools or control peptides (ViraFEST assay). The unexposed donor gave CD4+ T cells before the COVID-19 pandemic (2011-2018).

The chain has TRBV19 and TRBJ1-3; the D is unclear. Specimen: CD4+ T cells from blood, cultured in vitro. The TCR originated in a human donor in good health. For the CDR3, the DNA is TGTGCCAGTAGCACCAAGGGCCTGCTTGGAAACACCATATATTTT. Its translation: CASSTKGLLGNTIYF.